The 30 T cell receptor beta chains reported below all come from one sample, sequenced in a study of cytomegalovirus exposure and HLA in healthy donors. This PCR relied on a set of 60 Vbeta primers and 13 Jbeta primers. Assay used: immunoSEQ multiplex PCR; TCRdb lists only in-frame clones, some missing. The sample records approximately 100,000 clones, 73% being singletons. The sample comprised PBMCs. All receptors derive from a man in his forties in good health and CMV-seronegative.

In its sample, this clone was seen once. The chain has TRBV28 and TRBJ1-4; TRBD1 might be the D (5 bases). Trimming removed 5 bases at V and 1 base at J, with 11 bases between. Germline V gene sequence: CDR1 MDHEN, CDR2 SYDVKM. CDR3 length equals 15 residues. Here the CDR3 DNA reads TGTGCCAGCAGTCCCGTGACAGTAACTAATGAAAAACTGTTTTTT. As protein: CASSPVTVTNEKLFF. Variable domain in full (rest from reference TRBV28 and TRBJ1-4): DVKVTQSSRYLVKRTGEKVFLECVQDMDHENMFWYRQDPGLGLRLIYFSYDVKMKEKGDIPEGYSVSREKKERFSLILESASTNQTSMYLCASSPVTVTNEKLFFGSGTQLSVL.

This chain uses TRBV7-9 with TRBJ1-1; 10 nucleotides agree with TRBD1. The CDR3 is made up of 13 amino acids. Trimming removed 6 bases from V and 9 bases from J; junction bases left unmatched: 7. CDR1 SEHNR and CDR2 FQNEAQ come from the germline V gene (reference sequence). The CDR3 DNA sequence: TGTGCCAGCAGACAAGGACAGGGGGGTAAAGCTTTCTTT. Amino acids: CASRQGQGGKAFF.

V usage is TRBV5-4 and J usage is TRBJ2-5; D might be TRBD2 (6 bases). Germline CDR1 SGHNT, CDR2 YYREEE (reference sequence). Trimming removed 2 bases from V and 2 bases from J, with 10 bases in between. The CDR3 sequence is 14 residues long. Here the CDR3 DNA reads TGTGCCAGCAGCTTTGGGACTGGACAAGAGACCCAGTACTTC. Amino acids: CASSFGTGQETQYF.

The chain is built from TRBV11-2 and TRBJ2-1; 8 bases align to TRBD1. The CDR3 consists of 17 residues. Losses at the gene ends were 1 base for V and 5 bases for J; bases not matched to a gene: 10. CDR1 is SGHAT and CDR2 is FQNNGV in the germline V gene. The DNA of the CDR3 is TGTGCCAGCAGCTTAGCTCAGGGGGCATGGGGGGACAATGAGCAGTTCTTC. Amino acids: CASSLAQGAWGDNEQFF.

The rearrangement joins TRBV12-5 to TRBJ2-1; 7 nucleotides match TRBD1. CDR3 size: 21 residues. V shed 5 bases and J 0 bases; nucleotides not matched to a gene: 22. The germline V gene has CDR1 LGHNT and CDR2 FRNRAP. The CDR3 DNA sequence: TGTGCTAGTGGTCTCCCGGATCTGGGACAGTTTTCTTCTCACTCCTACAATGAGCAGTTCTTC. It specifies CASGLPDLGQFSSHSYNEQFF. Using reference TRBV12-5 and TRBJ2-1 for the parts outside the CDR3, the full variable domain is DARVTQTPRHKVTEMGQEVTMRCQPILGHNTVFWYRQTMMQGLELLAYFRNRAPLDDSGMPKDRFSAEMPDATLATLKIQPSEPRDSAVYFCASGLPDLGQFSSHSYNEQFFGPGTRLTVL.

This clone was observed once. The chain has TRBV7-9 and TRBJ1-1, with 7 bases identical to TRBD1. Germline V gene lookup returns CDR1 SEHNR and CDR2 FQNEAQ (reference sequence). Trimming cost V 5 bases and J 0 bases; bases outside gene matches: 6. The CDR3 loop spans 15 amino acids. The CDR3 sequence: CASSNDRALNTEAFF. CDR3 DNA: TGTGCCAGCAGCAACGACAGGGCTTTGAACACTGAAGCTTTCTTT.

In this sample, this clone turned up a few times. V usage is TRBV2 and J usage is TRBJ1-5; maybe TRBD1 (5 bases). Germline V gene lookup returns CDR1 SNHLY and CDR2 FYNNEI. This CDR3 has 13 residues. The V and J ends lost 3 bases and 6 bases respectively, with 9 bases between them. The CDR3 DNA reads TGTGCCAGCAGTGAGCGACAGCTTCAGCCCCAGCATTTT. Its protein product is CASSERQLQPQHF. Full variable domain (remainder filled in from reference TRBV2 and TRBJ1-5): EPEVTQTPSHQVTQMGQEVILRCVPISNHLYFYWYRQILGQKVEFLVSFYNNEISEKSEIFDDQFSVERPDGSNFTLKIRSTKLEDSAMYFCASSERQLQPQHFGDGTRLSIL.

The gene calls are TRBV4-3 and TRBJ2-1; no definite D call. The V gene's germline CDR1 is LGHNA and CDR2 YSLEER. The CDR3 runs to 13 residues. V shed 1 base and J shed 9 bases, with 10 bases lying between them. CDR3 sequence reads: CASSQVPRIEQFF. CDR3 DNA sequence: TGCGCCAGCAGCCAAGTTCCCCGTATTGAGCAGTTCTTC.

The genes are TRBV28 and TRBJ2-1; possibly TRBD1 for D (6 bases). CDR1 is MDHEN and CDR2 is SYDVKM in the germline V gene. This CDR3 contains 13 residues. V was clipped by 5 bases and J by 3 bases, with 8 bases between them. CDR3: CASSTGFYNEQFF. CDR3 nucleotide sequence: TGTGCCAGCAGTACAGGGTTCTACAATGAGCAGTTCTTC.

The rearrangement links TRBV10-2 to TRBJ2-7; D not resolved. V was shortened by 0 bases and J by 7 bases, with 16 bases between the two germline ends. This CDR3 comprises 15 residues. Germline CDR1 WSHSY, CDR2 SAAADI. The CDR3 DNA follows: TGCGCCAGCAGTGAGTCACACCAGACCAGAGGTGAGCAGTACTTC. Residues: CASSESHQTRGEQYF.

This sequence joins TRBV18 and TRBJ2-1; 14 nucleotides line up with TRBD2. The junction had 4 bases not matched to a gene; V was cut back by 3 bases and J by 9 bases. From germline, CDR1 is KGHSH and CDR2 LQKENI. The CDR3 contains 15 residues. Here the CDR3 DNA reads TGTGCCAGCTCACCTGGACTAGCGGGGGGAGGTGAGCAGTTCTTC. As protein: CASSPGLAGGGEQFF.

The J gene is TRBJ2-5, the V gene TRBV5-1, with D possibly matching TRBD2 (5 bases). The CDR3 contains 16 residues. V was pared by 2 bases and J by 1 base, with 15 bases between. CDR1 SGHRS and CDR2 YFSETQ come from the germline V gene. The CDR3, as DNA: TGCGCCAGCAGCTTCCGGGCGGGCGGCGTCCAAGAGACCCAGTACTTC. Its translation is CASSFRAGGVQETQYF.

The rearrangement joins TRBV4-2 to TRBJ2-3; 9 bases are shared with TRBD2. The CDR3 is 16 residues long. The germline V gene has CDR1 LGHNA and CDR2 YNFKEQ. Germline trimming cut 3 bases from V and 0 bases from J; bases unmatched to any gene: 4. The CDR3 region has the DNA TGTGCCAGCAGCCAGGCTAGCGGGACTAGCACAGATACGCAGTATTTT. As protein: CASSQASGTSTDTQYF.

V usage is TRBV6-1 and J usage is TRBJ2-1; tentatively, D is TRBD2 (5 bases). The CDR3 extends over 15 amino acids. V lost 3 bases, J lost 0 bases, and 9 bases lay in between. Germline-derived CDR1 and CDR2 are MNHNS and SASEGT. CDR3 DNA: TGTGCCAGCAGTGAGAGGGATAGCTCCTACAATGAGCAGTTCTTC. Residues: CASSERDSSYNEQFF.

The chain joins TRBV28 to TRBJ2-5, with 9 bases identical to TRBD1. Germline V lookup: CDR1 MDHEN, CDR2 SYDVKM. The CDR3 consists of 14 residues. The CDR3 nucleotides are TGTTCCTCCCGGCCGACAGGGGGACAAGAGACCCAGTACTTC. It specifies CSSRPTGGQETQYF. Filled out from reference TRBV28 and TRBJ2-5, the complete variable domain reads DVKVTQSSRYLVKRTGEKVFLECVQDMDHENMFWYRQDPGLGLRLIYFSYDVKMKEKGDIPEGYSVSREKKERFSLILESASTNQTSMYLCSSRPTGGQETQYFGPGTRLLVL.

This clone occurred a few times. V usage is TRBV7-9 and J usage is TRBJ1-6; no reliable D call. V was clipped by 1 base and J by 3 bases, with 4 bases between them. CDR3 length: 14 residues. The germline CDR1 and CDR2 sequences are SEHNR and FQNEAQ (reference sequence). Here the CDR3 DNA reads TGTGCCAGCAGCTTAGGTTACTATAATTCACCCCTCCACTTT. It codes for CASSLGYYNSPLHF.

The CDR3 DNA follows: TGTGCCAGCAGCCCCGGGACAGGGCCGAGGTACGAGCAGTACTTC. This codes for CASSPGTGPRYEQYF. The chain recombines TRBV6-5 with TRBJ2-7; the match to TRBD1 covers 9 bases. The J segment lost 4 bases and the V segment lost 6 bases, leaving 10 bases of the junction unmatched. The CDR3 extends over 15 amino acids. The V gene's germline CDR1 is MNHEY and CDR2 SVGAGI.

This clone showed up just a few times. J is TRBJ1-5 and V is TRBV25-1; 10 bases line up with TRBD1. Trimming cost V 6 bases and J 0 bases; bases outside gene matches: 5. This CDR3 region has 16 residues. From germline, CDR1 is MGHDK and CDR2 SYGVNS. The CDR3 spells CASRSGTGDSNQPQHF. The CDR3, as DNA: TGTGCCAGCAGATCCGGGACAGGGGATAGCAATCAGCCCCAGCATTTT.

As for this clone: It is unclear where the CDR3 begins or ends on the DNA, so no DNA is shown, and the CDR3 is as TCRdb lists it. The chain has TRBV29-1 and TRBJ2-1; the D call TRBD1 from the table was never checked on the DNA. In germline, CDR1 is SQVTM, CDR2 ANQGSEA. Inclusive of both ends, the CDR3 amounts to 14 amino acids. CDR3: CSVGVGTGALVEFF.

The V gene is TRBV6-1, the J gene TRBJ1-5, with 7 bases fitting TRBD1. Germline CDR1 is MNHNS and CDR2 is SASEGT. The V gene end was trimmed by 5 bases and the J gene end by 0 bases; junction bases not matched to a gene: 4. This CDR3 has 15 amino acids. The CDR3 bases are TGTGCCAGCAGTACACAGGGGAATAGCAATCAGCCCCAGCATTTT. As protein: CASSTQGNSNQPQHF.

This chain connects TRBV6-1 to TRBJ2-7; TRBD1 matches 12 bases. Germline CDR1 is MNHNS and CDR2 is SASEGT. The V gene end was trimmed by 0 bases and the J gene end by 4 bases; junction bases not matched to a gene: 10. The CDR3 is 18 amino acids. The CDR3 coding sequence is TGTGCCAGCAGTGAAGCTAACGTGGGGACAGGGGGCGCGTACGAGCAGTACTTC. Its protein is CASSEANVGTGGAYEQYF.

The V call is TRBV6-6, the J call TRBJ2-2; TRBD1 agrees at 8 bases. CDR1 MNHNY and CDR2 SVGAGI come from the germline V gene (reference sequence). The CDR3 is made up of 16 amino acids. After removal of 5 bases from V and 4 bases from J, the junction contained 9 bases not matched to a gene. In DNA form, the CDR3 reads TGTGCCAGCAGTCCCGACAGGGGCGTTGGCACCGGGGAGCTGTTTTTT. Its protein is CASSPDRGVGTGELFF.

CDR3 sequence reads: CASSILRETEAFF. CDR3 sequence (DNA): TGTGCCAGTAGTATATTGCGGGAAACTGAAGCTTTCTTT. The J gene is TRBJ1-1, the V gene TRBV19; no clear D. Germline CDR1 reads LNHDA; CDR2 reads SQIVND (reference sequence). V was shortened by 2 bases and J by 5 bases, with 9 bases between the two germline ends. This CDR3 region has 13 residues. Variable domain in full (rest from reference TRBV19 and TRBJ1-1): DGGITQSPKYLFRKEGQNVTLSCEQNLNHDAMYWYRQDPGQGLRLIYYSQIVNDFQKGDIAEGYSVSREKKESFPLTVTSAQKNPTAFYLCASSILRETEAFFGQGTRLTVV.

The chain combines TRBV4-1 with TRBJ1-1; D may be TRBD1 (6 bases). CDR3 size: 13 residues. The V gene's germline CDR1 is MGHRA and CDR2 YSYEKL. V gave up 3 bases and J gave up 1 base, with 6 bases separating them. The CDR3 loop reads CASSQGQNTEAFF. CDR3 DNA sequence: TGCGCCAGCAGCCAGGGACAGAACACTGAAGCTTTCTTT.

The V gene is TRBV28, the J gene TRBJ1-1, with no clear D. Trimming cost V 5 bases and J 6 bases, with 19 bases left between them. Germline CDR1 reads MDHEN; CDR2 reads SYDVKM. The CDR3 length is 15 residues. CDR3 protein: CASSTLPRTVAEAFF. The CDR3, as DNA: TGTGCCAGCAGTACGCTGCCCCGTACGGTAGCTGAAGCTTTCTTT. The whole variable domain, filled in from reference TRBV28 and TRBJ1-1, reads DVKVTQSSRYLVKRTGEKVFLECVQDMDHENMFWYRQDPGLGLRLIYFSYDVKMKEKGDIPEGYSVSREKKERFSLILESASTNQTSMYLCASSTLPRTVAEAFFGQGTRLTVV.

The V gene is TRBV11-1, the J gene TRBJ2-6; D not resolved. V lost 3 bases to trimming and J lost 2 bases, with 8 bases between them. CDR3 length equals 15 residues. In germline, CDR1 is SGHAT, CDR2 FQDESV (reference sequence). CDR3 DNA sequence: TGTGCCAGCAGCTTGAAACACCCTGGGGCCAACGTCCTGACTTTC. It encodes CASSLKHPGANVLTF.

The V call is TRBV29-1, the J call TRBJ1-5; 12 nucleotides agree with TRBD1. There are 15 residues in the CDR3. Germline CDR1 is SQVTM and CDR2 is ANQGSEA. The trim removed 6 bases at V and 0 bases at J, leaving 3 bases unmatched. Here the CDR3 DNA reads TGCAGCGTGGGGACAGGGGGCTATAGCAATCAGCCCCAGCATTTT. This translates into CSVGTGGYSNQPQHF.

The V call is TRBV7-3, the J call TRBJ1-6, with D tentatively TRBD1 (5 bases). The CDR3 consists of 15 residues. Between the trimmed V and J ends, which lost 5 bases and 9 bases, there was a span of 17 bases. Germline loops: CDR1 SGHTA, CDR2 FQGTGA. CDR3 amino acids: CASSADGIRVSPLHF. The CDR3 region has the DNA TGTGCCAGCAGCGCTGACGGCATCAGGGTTTCACCCCTCCACTTT.

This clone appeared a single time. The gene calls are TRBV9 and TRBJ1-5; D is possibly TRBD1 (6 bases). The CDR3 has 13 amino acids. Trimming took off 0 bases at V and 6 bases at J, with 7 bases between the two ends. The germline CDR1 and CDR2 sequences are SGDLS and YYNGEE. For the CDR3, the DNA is TGTGCCAGCAGCGTAGAGGGGGTTCAGCCCCAGCATTTT. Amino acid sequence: CASSVEGVQPQHF. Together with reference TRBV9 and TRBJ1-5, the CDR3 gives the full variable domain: DSGVTQTPKHLITATGQRVTLRCSPRSGDLSVYWYQQSLDQGLQFLIQYYNGEERAKGNILERFSAQQFPDLHSELNLSSLELGDSALYFCASSVEGVQPQHFGDGTRLSIL.

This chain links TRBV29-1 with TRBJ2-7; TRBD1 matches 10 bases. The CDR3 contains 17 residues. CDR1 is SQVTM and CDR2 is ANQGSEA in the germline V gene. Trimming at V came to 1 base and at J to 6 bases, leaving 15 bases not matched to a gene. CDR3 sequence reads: CSVEVDPGTGAVVEQYF. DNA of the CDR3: TGCAGCGTTGAAGTCGATCCCGGGACAGGGGCTGTTGTCGAGCAGTACTTC.